The 27 T cell receptor beta chains presented below share a single source sample, sequenced in a study of T cell responses to AZD1222 COVID-19 vaccine (TCRdb year 2021). The time point tag for this specimen amounts to: baseline before first vaccination. The sample's treatment or condition label is to be understood as: meningococcal conjugate vaccine given as trial control. The library was prepared using the immunoSEQ multiplex PCR assay. Not all clones reach the TCRdb copy of this immuneACCESS table, which keeps in-frame sequences only. Checked studies attribute under half of the gap to unresolved V genes and leave the rest unexplained. For this sample there are 130,000 or so clones; just over 90% appear just once. Around 1% of the sample is taken by the ten largest. Sequenced here: peripheral blood, sampled on day 0 of MenACWY control vaccination. The receptors stem from an adult in good health.

The CDR3 DNA reads as TGCGCCAGCAGCCAGAGGGGAGCATCCTATAATTCACCCCTCCACTTT. It yields the protein CASSQRGASYNSPLHF. The rearrangement joins TRBV4-1 to TRBJ1-6; possible D gene TRBD1, 5 bases. With 3 bases removed from V and 1 base from J, the gap between germline ends came to 10 bases. The CDR3 covers 16 residues. Germline V lookup: CDR1 MGHRA, CDR2 YSYEKL.

The chain is built from TRBV5-4 and TRBJ1-1, with D possibly being TRBD1 (6 bases). The germline V and J ends were trimmed by 9 bases and 0 bases, with 18 bases remaining between them. Germline V gene lookup returns CDR1 SGHNT and CDR2 YYREEE (reference sequence). The CDR3 contains 15 residues. The CDR3 region is CATTILRGMNTEAFF. The CDR3 DNA reads as TGTGCCACTACAATTTTGAGGGGGATGAACACTGAAGCTTTCTTT.

The CDR3 sequence: CASRVGLADMTQYF. CDR3 coding DNA: TGTGCCAGCAGGGTAGGACTAGCGGACATGACCCAGTACTTC. This chain uses TRBV2 with TRBJ2-5, with 10 bases aligning to TRBD2. The V gene end was trimmed by 6 bases and the J gene end by 7 bases; junction bases not matched to a gene: 8. Germline V gives CDR1 SNHLY, CDR2 FYNNEI. This CDR3 spans 14 amino acids.

The CDR3 spells CASDPQGALAYGYTF. In DNA form, the CDR3 reads TGTGCTAGTGACCCCCAGGGGGCTCTCGCCTATGGCTACACCTTC. The rearrangement uses TRBV12-5 and TRBJ1-2, with 8 positions matching TRBD1. This CDR3 is 15 amino acids long. Germline trimming cut 7 bases from V and 4 bases from J; bases unmatched to any gene: 11. CDR1 is LGHNT, CDR2 FRNRAP, per germline.

V and J are TRBV12-5 and TRBJ1-2; D not resolved. V shed 4 bases and J shed 4 bases, with 7 bases lying between them. Germline V gives CDR1 LGHNT, CDR2 FRNRAP. The CDR3 extends over 12 amino acids. The DNA of the CDR3 is TGTGCTAGTGGTTCCCGGATCTATGGCTACACCTTC. Encoded protein: CASGSRIYGYTF. Full variable domain (missing parts from reference TRBV12-5 and TRBJ1-2): DARVTQTPRHKVTEMGQEVTMRCQPILGHNTVFWYRQTMMQGLELLAYFRNRAPLDDSGMPKDRFSAEMPDATLATLKIQPSEPRDSAVYFCASGSRIYGYTFGSGTRLTVV.

The chain carries TRBV2 and TRBJ1-5, with D perhaps TRBD1 (6 bases). Germline values: CDR1 SNHLY, CDR2 FYNNEI. This CDR3 is 13 amino acids long. V lost 4 bases and J lost 6, with 10 bases in between. This CDR3 reads CASSGQASQPQHF. The CDR3 nucleotides read TGTGCCAGCAGTGGACAGGCTAGTCAGCCCCAGCATTTT.

The gene calls are TRBV10-3 and TRBJ1-5; TRBD1 is a possible D gene (6 bases). The V and J ends lost 4 bases and 1 base respectively, with 8 bases between them. Per germline, CDR1 ENHRY and CDR2 SYGVKD. CDR3 length: 14 amino acids. The CDR3 loop is CAISADSSNQPQHF. The CDR3 DNA follows: TGTGCCATCAGTGCGGACAGCAGCAATCAGCCCCAGCATTTT.

The chain carries TRBV7-2 and TRBJ2-7; D uncertain. Germline assignment: CDR1 SGHTA and CDR2 FQGNSA. The CDR3 is made up of 14 amino acids. Trimming pared 1 base from V and 1 base from J, leaving 8 bases between. The CDR3 loop is CASSLDPVSYEQYF. In nucleotides, the CDR3 is TGTGCCAGCAGCTTAGATCCGGTTTCCTACGAGCAGTACTTC.

The chain combines TRBV7-3 with TRBJ2-6; either TRBD1 or TRBD2 may supply D (5 bases each). The CDR3 runs to 14 residues. Germline CDR1 is SGHTA and CDR2 is FQGTGA. Trimming removed 5 bases at V and 3 bases at J, with 8 bases between. The CDR3 DNA is TGTGCCAGCAGCCGGGGCGATGGGGCCAACGTCCTGACTTTC. It translates to CASSRGDGANVLTF.

J is TRBJ2-1 and V is TRBV3-1 (or the pseudogene TRBV3-2), with TRBD1 identical over 10 bases. CDR3 length equals 13 residues. Losses at the gene ends were 0 bases for V and 16 bases for J; bases not matched to a gene: 6. Germline V gene lookup returns CDR1 LGHDT and CDR2 YNNKEL (reference sequence). The CDR3 here is CASSQEAGTGVFF. The CDR3 nucleotides read TGTGCCAGCAGCCAAGAGGCCGGGACAGGGGTCTTCTTC.

This chain joins TRBV5-1 and TRBJ1-1; 9 bases are a match to TRBD1. Germline V gene sequence: CDR1 SGHRS, CDR2 YFSETQ. CDR3 size: 15 residues. V lost 4 bases and J lost 1; bases outside the gene matches: 5. CDR3 amino acids: CASSPMDRGNTEAFF. The CDR3 region has the DNA TGCGCCAGCAGCCCTATGGACAGGGGGAACACTGAAGCTTTCTTT.

This chain links TRBV7-8 with TRBJ1-5, with D tentatively TRBD1 (5 bases). This CDR3 spans 14 amino acids. Between the trimmed V and J ends, which lost 6 bases and 5 bases, there was a span of 14 bases. Germline V gene sequence: CDR1 SGHVS, CDR2 FQNEAQ. CDR3 in amino acids: CASRTSGRDQPQHF. The CDR3 DNA reads as TGTGCCAGCAGGACGTCAGGGAGGGATCAGCCCCAGCATTTT.

The chain joins TRBV3-1 (or the pseudogene TRBV3-2) to TRBJ2-7; unclear D gene. The CDR3 spans 15 residues. V was clipped by 0 bases and J by 0 bases, with 9 bases between them. Germline CDR1 LGHDT, CDR2 YNNKEL (reference sequence). DNA for the CDR3: TGTGCCAGCAGCCAAGAGCAAGGCCCCTCCTACGAGCAGTACTTC. Translation gives CASSQEQGPSYEQYF.

This clone was found once. V is TRBV27 and J is TRBJ1-5, with D perhaps TRBD1 (6 bases). Germline V gene lookup returns CDR1 MNHEY and CDR2 SMNVEV (reference sequence). V gave up 5 bases and J gave up 0 bases, with 17 bases separating them. The CDR3 is 17 residues long. The CDR3 sequence is CASSPSQGLYSNQPQHF. The CDR3 DNA sequence: TGTGCCAGCAGTCCCTCACAGGGCCTCTATAGCAATCAGCCCCAGCATTTT.

DNA of the CDR3: TGTGCCACCAAACCCAAATCGAGCACAGATACGCAGTATTTT. This translates into CATKPKSSTDTQYF. V usage is TRBV25-1 and J usage is TRBJ2-3; D gene ambiguous. Germline V lookup: CDR1 MGHDK, CDR2 SYGVNS. Trimming removed 10 bases at V and 0 bases at J, with 14 bases between. The CDR3 is 14 amino acids.

This chain links TRBV3-1 (or the pseudogene TRBV3-2) with TRBJ1-2, with D tentatively TRBD1 (5 bases). The germline CDR1 and CDR2 sequences are LGHDT and YNNKEL (reference sequence). V lost 2 bases and J 7 bases, leaving 20 bases between the germline ends. The CDR3 is made up of 16 amino acids. As DNA, the CDR3 is TGTGCCAGCAGCCAACATCGGGCAGAGGGGTGGGTTGGCTACACCTTC. Translating gives CASSQHRAEGWVGYTF.

J is TRBJ2-3 and V is TRBV12-5; 10 bases are shared with TRBD2. Germline assignment: CDR1 LGHNT and CDR2 FRNRAP. The CDR3 totals 16 residues. Trimming took 1 base from V and 5 from J; bases not matched to a gene: 6. CDR3 DNA sequence: TGTGCTAGTGGTTTGGGGCTAGCGGGAGCGGGAGATACGCAGTATTTT. Amino acids: CASGLGLAGAGDTQYF. Combining the CDR3 with reference TRBV12-5 and TRBJ2-3 gives the whole variable domain DARVTQTPRHKVTEMGQEVTMRCQPILGHNTVFWYRQTMMQGLELLAYFRNRAPLDDSGMPKDRFSAEMPDATLATLKIQPSEPRDSAVYFCASGLGLAGAGDTQYFGPGTRLTVL.

V gene TRBV5-3 combines with J gene TRBJ2-2; possible D gene TRBD1, 5 bases. TRBV5-3 is an ORF; its function is uncertain. V was trimmed by 6 bases and J by 0 bases, leaving 12 bases between them. The length of the CDR3 is 15 residues. The CDR3 here is CARKKDRTNTGELFF. CDR3 DNA: TGTGCCAGAAAAAAAGACAGAACGAACACCGGGGAGCTGTTTTTT.

V is TRBV25-1 and J is TRBJ1-2; D not certain. Germline V CDR1 and CDR2: MGHDK, SYGVNS. Trimming removed 1 base from V and 5 bases from J, with 8 bases in between. The CDR3 is 13 amino acids. This CDR3 reads CASSELAGYGYTF. DNA for the CDR3: TGTGCCAGCAGTGAATTGGCGGGTTATGGCTACACCTTC.

The chain recombines TRBV19 with TRBJ2-1; a weak D match, TRBD1 (5 bases). This CDR3 spans 18 amino acids. The V gene lost 4 bases and the J gene lost 3 bases, with 22 bases spanning the gap. Per the germline V gene, CDR1 is LNHDA and CDR2 is SQIVND (reference sequence). The CDR3 is CASSKRSPKGEVYNEQFF. CDR3 sequence (DNA): TGTGCCAGTAGTAAACGTTCTCCAAAAGGGGAAGTCTACAATGAGCAGTTCTTC.

This chain links TRBV19 with TRBJ2-7; D possibly uses TRBD1 or TRBD2 (5 bases each). CDR1 LNHDA and CDR2 SQIVND come from the germline V gene (reference sequence). The CDR3 contains 13 residues. Trimming took 10 bases from V and 4 from J, leaving 17 bases between them. The CDR3 spells CATSGPERYEQYF. The CDR3 DNA is TGTGCCACCTCGGGGCCCGAGCGGTACGAGCAGTACTTC.

The rearrangement joins TRBV3-1 (or the pseudogene TRBV3-2) to TRBJ2-7, with D possibly TRBD1 on 6 matching bases. Germline-derived CDR1 and CDR2 are LGHDT and YNNKEL (reference sequence). The CDR3 is made up of 14 amino acids. V shed 4 bases and J shed 3 bases, with 13 bases lying between them. CDR3 DNA: TGTGCCAGCAGCCCATACAAGGGGGTCTACGAGCAGTACTTC. This translates into CASSPYKGVYEQYF.

The chain has TRBV12-5 and TRBJ1-2; D remains ambiguous. V shed 4 bases and J shed 12 bases, with 9 bases lying between them. Looked up from germline, CDR1 is LGHNT and CDR2 is FRNRAP. The CDR3 contains 10 residues. CDR3 protein: CASGSPRNTF. As DNA, the CDR3 is TGTGCTAGTGGTTCGCCAAGAAACACCTTC.

V usage is TRBV3-1 (or the pseudogene TRBV3-2) and J usage is TRBJ1-5; D gene uncertain. This CDR3 has 15 residues. Germline CDR1 reads LGHDT; CDR2 reads YNNKEL (reference sequence). Trimming removed 0 bases at V and 0 bases at J, with 6 bases between. The CDR3 sequence is CASSQDPNSNQPQHF. The CDR3, as DNA: TGTGCCAGCAGCCAAGATCCCAATAGCAATCAGCCCCAGCATTTT.

This clone was observed a single time. The chain carries TRBV11-2 and TRBJ1-1; D is perhaps TRBD1 (5 bases). Germline V gives CDR1 SGHAT, CDR2 FQNNGV. Trimming removed 6 bases at V and 3 bases at J, with 11 bases between. This CDR3 is 13 amino acids long. DNA of the CDR3: TGTGCCAGCAGGGACATCACGCACACTGAAGCTTTCTTT. It codes for CASRDITHTEAFF.

V and J are TRBV5-4 and TRBJ2-7; D ambiguous. V lost 1 base and J lost 4, with 6 bases in between. In germline, CDR1 is SGHNT, CDR2 YYREEE (reference sequence). This CDR3 has 12 residues. This CDR3 is CASSLRDYEQYF. CDR3 DNA sequence: TGTGCCAGCAGCTTGAGAGATTACGAGCAGTACTTC. Based on the CDR3 plus reference TRBV5-4 and TRBJ2-7, the full variable domain is ETGVTQSPTHLIKTRGQQVTLRCSSQSGHNTVSWYQQALGQGPQFIFQYYREEENGRGNFPPRFSGLQFPNYSSELNVNALELDDSALYLCASSLRDYEQYFGPGTRLTVT.

This chain links TRBV6-5 with TRBJ1-6, with TRBD1 as a possible D gene (6 bases). The CDR3 runs 15 residues. The germline V gene has CDR1 MNHEY and CDR2 SVGAGI. The V gene lost 0 bases and the J gene lost 9 bases, with 12 bases spanning the gap. As DNA, the CDR3 is TGTGCCAGCAGTTACTCGGGGATAGGGGGTTCACCCCTCCACTTT. It specifies CASSYSGIGGSPLHF.